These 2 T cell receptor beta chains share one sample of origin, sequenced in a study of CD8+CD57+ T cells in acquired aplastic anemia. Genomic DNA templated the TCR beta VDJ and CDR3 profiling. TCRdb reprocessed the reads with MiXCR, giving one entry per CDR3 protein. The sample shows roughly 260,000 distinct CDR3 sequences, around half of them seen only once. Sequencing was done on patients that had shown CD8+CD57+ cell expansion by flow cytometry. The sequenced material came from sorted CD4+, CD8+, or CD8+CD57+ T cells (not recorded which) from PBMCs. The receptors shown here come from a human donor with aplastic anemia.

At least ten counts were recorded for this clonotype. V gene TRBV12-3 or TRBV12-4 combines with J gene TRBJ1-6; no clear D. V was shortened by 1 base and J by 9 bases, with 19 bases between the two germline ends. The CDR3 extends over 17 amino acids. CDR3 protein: CASSLGSGSLRSSPLHF. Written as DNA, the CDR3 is TGTGCCAGCAGTTTAGGTAGTGGTAGTCTTCGGAGTTCACCCCTCCACTTT.

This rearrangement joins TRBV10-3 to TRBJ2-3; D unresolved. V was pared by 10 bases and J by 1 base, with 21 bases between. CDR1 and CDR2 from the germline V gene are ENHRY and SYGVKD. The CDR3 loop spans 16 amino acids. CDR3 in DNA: TGTGCCACGGAGTTGGAAATTGGCCCTGGCACAGATACGCAGTATTTT. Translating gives CATELEIGPGTDTQYF.